This entry describes one T cell receptor beta chain. Original methodology: Amplification from reference gene primers served as the basis for estimated nucleated cell counts. The protocol was immunoSEQ multiplex PCR, while the TCRdb copy is restricted to in-frame clones and leaves out a portion. D and trimming were read from the DNA, whereas the V and J calls and clone size are those reported in that table. This sample has 200,000 to 300,000 clones, with roughly 80% found just once. Unmatched junction bases numbered 2, after V lost 1 base and J lost 4 bases. The germline V gene encodes CDR1 LGHNA and CDR2 YSLEER. The CDR3 covers 14 residues. This record comes from a study of blood T cell repertoires in COVID-19. Study in general: The samples span acute and convalescent COVID-19 from the United States, Italy and Spain. In each case, the material was cDNA or gDNA derived from T cells, B-cell-depleted T cells, or PBMCs.

The chain carries TRBV4-3 and TRBJ2-5; 8 bases are a match to TRBD1. Sequenced input: peripheral blood. This receptor was identified in a woman aged 18-30 years with acute or convalescent COVID-19. The CDR3 sequence is CASSQGTGRETQYF. Here the CDR3 DNA reads TGCGCCAGCAGCCAAGGGACAGGGAGAGAGACCCAGTACTTC.